The next 18 T cell receptor beta chains were all read from a single sample in a study of HIV-infected patients and healthy controls. Reverse transcription used around 480 ng RNA and constant-region primers for alpha and beta. Each of the alpha and beta chains got its own library through chain-specific third strand synthesis with indices. Each CDR3 protein is one row after TCRdb ran MiXCR on the 5' RACE reads. The sample shows about 13,000 distinct CDR3 sequences, 11% of them seen only once. Whole blood was used without fractionation, so all unsorted peripheral T cells were included. The sequenced material came from blood. The receptor set was obtained from an adult in good health.

This chain connects TRBV19 to TRBJ2-2, with a possible D match to TRBD2 (7 bases). Trimming left V 6 bases short and J 1 base short, with 12 bases between. Germline V gene sequence: CDR1 LNHDA, CDR2 SQIVND (reference sequence). This CDR3 has 15 amino acids. CDR3 sequence: CASRGGTLNTGELFF. The CDR3 bases are TGTGCCAGTAGGGGAGGGACATTGAACACCGGGGAGCTGTTTTTT.

This clonotype was recorded at least ten times. The CDR3 loop reads CASSLTGSHTGELFF. In DNA, the CDR3 is TGTGCCAGCAGCTTAACCGGCTCTCACACCGGGGAGCTGTTTTTT. The genes are TRBV7-2 and TRBJ2-2, with D unresolved. This CDR3 contains 15 residues. From germline, CDR1 is SGHTA and CDR2 FQGNSA. Trimming removed 2 bases at V and 3 bases at J, with 10 bases between. Using reference TRBV7-2 and TRBJ2-2 for the parts outside the CDR3, the full variable domain is GAGVSQSPSNKVTEKGKDVELRCDPISGHTALYWYRQSLGQGLEFLIYFQGNSAPDKSGLPSDRFSAERTGGSVSTLTIQRTQQEDSAVYLCASSLTGSHTGELFFGEGSRLTVL.

This clonotype was recorded at least ten times. V is TRBV27 and J is TRBJ1-1; D remains unclear. CDR1 is MNHEY, CDR2 SMNVEV, per germline (reference sequence). The CDR3 has 14 amino acids. Trimming took 4 bases from V and 1 from J, leaving 10 bases between them. CDR3 residues: CASSSPRSNTEAFF. Here the CDR3 DNA reads TGTGCCAGCAGTTCCCCCAGGTCGAACACTGAAGCTTTCTTT.

This clonotype qualifies as medium-sized (0.01 to 0.1%). V and J are TRBV12-3 or TRBV12-4 and TRBJ1-3, with D unclear. The CDR3 loop spans 11 amino acids. Between the trimmed V and J ends, which lost 5 bases and 9 bases, there was a span of 8 bases. The CDR3 region is CASSPPGTIYF. The CDR3 nucleotides are TGTGCCAGCAGTCCCCCGGGCACCATATATTTT.

The chain carries TRBV7-2 and TRBJ2-7; D is perhaps TRBD1 (6 bases). This CDR3 has 13 residues. The germline V and J ends were trimmed by 4 bases and 7 bases, with 14 bases remaining between them. The germline V gene has CDR1 SGHTA and CDR2 FQGNSA. The CDR3 reads CASSSQQGQEQYF. In DNA, the CDR3 is TGTGCCAGCAGCTCGCAACAGGGACAAGAGCAGTACTTC.

By share, this clonotype ranks as medium-sized. The chain joins TRBV2 to TRBJ1-2; D remains ambiguous. In germline, CDR1 is SNHLY, CDR2 FYNNEI. V lost 2 bases, J lost 4 bases, and 8 bases lay in between. The CDR3 is 13 residues long. CDR3 residues: CASSESGSYGYTF. As DNA, the CDR3 is TGTGCCAGCAGTGAATCAGGTTCCTATGGCTACACCTTC.

This clonotype rates as medium-sized. V gene TRBV3-1 combines with J gene TRBJ2-1; a possible D gene is TRBD1 (6 bases). The CDR3 spans 19 residues. Trimming took 4 bases from V and 0 from J, leaving 22 bases between them. Looked up from germline, CDR1 is LGHDT and CDR2 is YNNKEL (reference sequence). The CDR3 region is CASSLGQSSYQSSYNEQFF. The CDR3 DNA reads TGTGCCAGCAGCCTCGGACAGTCCTCCTATCAGAGCTCCTACAATGAGCAGTTCTTC.

This clonotype was counted a few times. V gene TRBV12-3 or TRBV12-4 combines with J gene TRBJ1-1, with TRBD1 identical over 8 bases. The CDR3 totals 13 residues. V was pared by 6 bases and J by 8 bases, with 8 bases of the junction left unmatched. As DNA, the CDR3 is TGTGCCAGCAGCCGGGACAGGCGTGACGAAGCTTTCTTT. This sequence encodes CASSRDRRDEAFF.

This clonotype is judged medium-sized. This chain links TRBV6-5 with TRBJ2-2, with D unclear. The CDR3 spans 12 residues. Germline-derived CDR1 and CDR2 are MNHEY and SVGAGI. Trimming stripped 4 bases from V and 8 bases from J, with 8 bases between. CDR3 DNA: TGTGCCAGCAGTTTCGCCTTGGGGGAGCTGTTTTTT. Translating it yields CASSFALGELFF.

J is TRBJ2-7 and V is TRBV29-1; a possible D gene is TRBD1 (7 bases). V was shortened by 4 bases and J by 5 bases, with 12 bases between the two germline ends. This CDR3 region has 12 residues. Germline V lookup: CDR1 SQVTM, CDR2 ANQGSEA. Written as DNA, the CDR3 is TGCAGCGTTGGGACAGGAGGGAACGAGCAGTACTTC. Its translation: CSVGTGGNEQYF.

The J gene is TRBJ2-3, the V gene TRBV6-5; 7 bases align to TRBD2. The CDR3 has 13 amino acids. V shed 9 bases, J shed 0 bases, and the junction held 3 bases outside the gene matches. Germline CDR1 and CDR2: MNHEY and SVGAGI. The CDR3 protein is CASLAASTDTQYF. CDR3 in DNA: TGTGCCAGTCTAGCGGCTAGCACAGATACGCAGTATTTT.

This clonotype has at least ten counts. V and J are TRBV20-1 and TRBJ1-6; D ambiguous. The germline V gene encodes CDR1 DFQATT and CDR2 SNEGSKA (reference sequence). Deletions cut 6 bases from V and 7 bases from J, with 22 bases between. This CDR3 region has 16 residues. The CDR3 nucleotides are TGCAGTGCCCCCCAGGCAGTCGCCTCGGGGAATTCACCCCTCCACTTT. Translated: CSAPQAVASGNSPLHF.

This clonotype was counted ten times or more. The genes are TRBV4-1 and TRBJ1-1; D gene ambiguous. Germline V gene data show CDR1 as MGHRA and CDR2 as YSYEKL. There are 13 residues in the CDR3. The germline V and J ends were trimmed by 0 bases and 6 bases, with 8 bases remaining between them. This CDR3 reads CASSQDAGPEAFF. For the CDR3, the DNA is TGCGCCAGCAGCCAAGATGCTGGGCCTGAAGCTTTCTTT.

This clonotype occurred many times. J is TRBJ1-5 and V is TRBV19; D remains ambiguous. Germline V gene sequence: CDR1 LNHDA, CDR2 SQIVND (reference sequence). This CDR3 is 14 amino acids long. The V and J ends lost 3 bases and 5 bases respectively, with 11 bases between them. For the CDR3, the DNA is TGTGCCAGTAGTATGAGGGTTAAAGATCAGCCCCAGCATTTT. It specifies CASSMRVKDQPQHF.

This clonotype rates as medium-sized (0.01 to 0.1%). The gene calls are TRBV30 and TRBJ2-3; no definite D call. Germline-derived CDR1 and CDR2 are GTSNPN and SVGIG (reference sequence). The CDR3 covers 11 residues. Trimming stripped 2 bases from V and 7 bases from J, with 7 bases between. The CDR3 loop is CAWSSGYTQYF. The DNA for the CDR3 is TGTGCCTGGAGTTCTGGGTATACGCAGTATTTT.

This clonotype is medium-sized (0.01 to 0.1%) in the sample. This chain uses TRBV20-1 with TRBJ1-1; no firm D call. CDR3 size: 13 residues. The germline CDR1 and CDR2 sequences are DFQATT and SNEGSKA (reference sequence). Between the trimmed V and J ends, which lost 5 bases and 1 base, there was a span of 11 bases. The CDR3 sequence is CSASRSSNTEAFF. The CDR3 region has the DNA TGCAGTGCTTCCCGGAGTTCGAACACTGAAGCTTTCTTT.

This sequence joins TRBV6-1 and TRBJ2-5; TRBD2 is a possible D gene (5 bases). The CDR3 runs to 15 residues. The germline V gene has CDR1 MNHNS and CDR2 SASEGT. The V gene lost 6 bases and the J gene lost 1 base, with 15 bases spanning the gap. The CDR3 protein is CASSLTRLAQETQYF. CDR3 sequence (DNA): TGTGCCAGCAGCCTCACGAGGCTAGCCCAAGAGACCCAGTACTTC.

This clonotype is judged medium-sized. The chain is built from TRBV3-1 and TRBJ2-3; 9 bases match TRBD1. Losses at the gene ends were 7 bases for V and 3 bases for J; bases not matched to a gene: 5. Germline CDR1 and CDR2: LGHDT and YNNKEL (reference sequence). CDR3 length: 14 residues. The CDR3, as DNA: TGTGCCAGCACCCTGACAGGGGGTACAGATACGCAGTATTTT. It specifies CASTLTGGTDTQYF.